This is a list of T cell receptor beta chains from one sample in a study of cytomegalovirus exposure and HLA in healthy donors. Assay used: immunoSEQ multiplex PCR; TCRdb lists only in-frame clones, some missing. This table holds 150,000 to 200,000 clones, around 80% found once. Input material: PBMCs. The source is a woman aged 40-49 years in good health and CMV-seronegative. CDR3s include the opening cysteine and the closing phenylalanine or tryptophan. Each record gives: D gene, CDR3 length, V gene, J gene, clone size, CDR3 protein, CDR3 DNA. The D gene is left open where the match is weak. Clone size appears in some rows only: once, few, many, or a class for an expanded clone.

>TRBD1|15|TRBV28|TRBJ1-5|once
CASSKGQGNTQPQHF
TGTGCCAGCAGTAAGGGACAGGGGAACACTCAGCCCCAGCATTTT
>-|14|TRBV5-1|TRBJ2-7|few
CASSPSVGLREQYF
TGCGCCAGCAGCCCCTCCGTCGGACTACGCGAGCAGTACTTC
>-|14|TRBV6-6|TRBJ1-1|few
CASSLQGRITEAFF
TGTGCCAGCAGTTTACAGGGTAGGATAACTGAAGCTTTCTTT
>-|11|TRBV29-1|TRBJ2-7|-
CSVTSSSEQYF
TGCAGCGTGACTAGTTCGAGCGAGCAGTACTTC
>-|14|TRBV5-6|TRBJ2-7|-
CASSLDLSSYEQYF
TGTGCCAGCAGCTTGGACTTATCCTCCTACGAGCAGTACTTC
>TRBD2|15|TRBV5-1|TRBJ2-7|-
CASSLAEPGGGEQYF
TGCGCCAGCAGCTTGGCCGAGCCCGGCGGGGGCGAGCAGTACTTC
>-|13|TRBV2|TRBJ1-1|-
CASSVGVWTEAFF
TGTGCCAGCAGTGTTGGAGTATGGACTGAAGCTTTCTTT
>-|17|TRBV7-2|TRBJ1-3|-
CASSPLGRRTTGNTIYF
TGTGCCAGCAGCCCCCTCGGCAGGCGGACTACTGGAAACACCATATATTTT
>-|13|TRBV7-9|TRBJ2-3|-
CASSDKGGDTQYF
TGTGCCAGCAGCGACAAAGGGGGAGATACGCAGTATTTT
>TRBD2|13|TRBV5-4|TRBJ2-7|-
CASTFRGGPEQYF
TGTGCCAGCACCTTTCGCGGGGGTCCCGAGCAGTACTTC
>TRBD1|15|TRBV5-1|TRBJ1-1|-
CASSPLAGGNTEAFF
TGCGCCAGCAGCCCGCTCGCAGGGGGCAACACTGAAGCTTTCTTT
>TRBD1|12|TRBV30|TRBJ2-5|-
CAWTGQQETQYF
TGTGCCTGGACGGGACAGCAAGAGACCCAGTACTTC
>-|14|TRBV5-1|TRBJ2-5|-
CASSLGWTQETQYF
TGCGCCAGCAGCTTGGGTTGGACTCAAGAGACCCAGTACTTC
>-|13|TRBV6-5|TRBJ1-4|-
CASRRGTDEKLFF
TGTGCCAGCAGAAGGGGGACGGATGAAAAACTGTTTTTT
>TRBD2|16|TRBV2|TRBJ2-1|-
CASTYRGLAAEGEQFF
TGTGCCAGCACTTATAGGGGACTAGCGGCTGAGGGAGAGCAGTTCTTC
>TRBD2|13|TRBV11-3|TRBJ2-7|-
CASSLQGGYEQYF
TGTGCCAGCAGCTTACAGGGAGGGTACGAGCAGTACTTC
>-|15|TRBV7-6|TRBJ2-7|-
CASGTFGLAGSEQYF
TGTGCCAGCGGCACATTTGGACTCGCCGGGAGCGAGCAGTACTTC
>-|13|TRBV6-6|TRBJ2-5|-
CASSYGGRETQYF
TGTGCCAGCAGTTATGGAGGGCGGGAGACCCAGTACTTC
>TRBD2|14|TRBV30|TRBJ2-3|-
CAWTPGTSPDTQYF
TGTGCCTGGACCCCCGGGACTAGTCCAGATACGCAGTATTTT
>TRBD1|14|TRBV7-9|TRBJ2-7|few
CASSPWDRAYEQYF
TGTGCCAGCAGCCCATGGGACAGAGCCTACGAGCAGTACTTC
>-|16|TRBV19|TRBJ2-3|few
CASSTVQRTSTDTQYF
TGTGCCAGTAGTACCGTACAACGGACTAGCACAGATACGCAGTATTTT
>-|10|TRBV30|TRBJ2-6|-
CGVGANVLTF
TGCGGAGTGGGGGCCAACGTCCTGACTTTC
>-|15|TRBV5-1|TRBJ1-2|-
CASSFTAGPNYGYTF
TGCGCCAGCAGCTTTACTGCAGGGCCCAACTATGGCTACACCTTC
>-|14|TRBV19|TRBJ1-2|-
CASSIFGGNYGYTF
TGTGCCAGTAGTATATTTGGAGGGAACTATGGCTACACCTTC
>TRBD2|13|TRBV5-1|TRBJ2-5|once
CASSFVGGETQYF
TGCGCCAGCAGCTTCGTGGGAGGGGAGACCCAGTACTTC
>TRBD2|17|TRBV11-3|TRBJ2-3|once
CASSFPTTSGSTDTQYF
TGTGCCAGCAGCTTCCCCACGACTAGCGGGAGCACAGATACGCAGTATTTT
>TRBD1|17|TRBV9|TRBJ2-2|-
CASSKGTGITNTGELFF
TGTGCCAGCAGCAAAGGGACAGGTATAACGAACACCGGGGAGCTGTTTTTT
>-|13|TRBV28|TRBJ2-2|-
CATWGPTFGELFF
TGTGCCACCTGGGGGCCGACGTTCGGGGAGCTGTTTTTT
>-|14|TRBV9|TRBJ2-7|-
CASSVGGPAYEQYF
TGTGCCAGCAGCGTAGGCGGGCCAGCCTACGAGCAGTACTTC
>-|15|TRBV11-3|TRBJ2-1|-
CASSFPPADSNEQFF
TGTGCCAGCAGCTTCCCCCCCGCGGACTCCAATGAGCAGTTCTTC
>-|9|TRBV21-1|TRBJ1-1|-
CEQATEAFF
TGCGAGCAGGCCACTGAAGCTTTCTTT
>TRBD1|14|TRBV6-5|TRBJ1-3|few
CASSYSPTGDTIYF
TGCGCCAGCAGTTACTCCCCTACAGGGGACACCATATATTTT